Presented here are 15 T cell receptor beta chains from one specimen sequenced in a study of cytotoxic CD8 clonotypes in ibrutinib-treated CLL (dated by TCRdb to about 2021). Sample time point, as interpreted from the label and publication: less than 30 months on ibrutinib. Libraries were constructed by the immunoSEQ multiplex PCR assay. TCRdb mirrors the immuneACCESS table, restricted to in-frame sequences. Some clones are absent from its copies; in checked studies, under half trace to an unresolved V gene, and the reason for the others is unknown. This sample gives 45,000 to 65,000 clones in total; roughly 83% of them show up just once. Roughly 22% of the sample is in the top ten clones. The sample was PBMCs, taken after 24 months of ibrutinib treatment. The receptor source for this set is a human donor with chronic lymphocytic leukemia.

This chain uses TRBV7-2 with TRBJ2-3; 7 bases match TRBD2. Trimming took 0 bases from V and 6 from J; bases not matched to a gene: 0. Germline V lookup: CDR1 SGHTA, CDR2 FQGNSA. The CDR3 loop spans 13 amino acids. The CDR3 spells CASSLAGGDTQYF. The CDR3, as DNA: TGTGCCAGCAGCTTAGCGGGAGGGGATACGCAGTATTTT.

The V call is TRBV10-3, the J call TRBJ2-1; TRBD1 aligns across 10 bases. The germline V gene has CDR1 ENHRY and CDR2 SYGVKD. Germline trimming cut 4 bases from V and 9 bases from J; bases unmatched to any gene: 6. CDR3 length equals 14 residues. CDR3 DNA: TGTGCCATCAGTGCCGGGACAGGGGCTGGTGAGCAGTTCTTC. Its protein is CAISAGTGAGEQFF.

The CDR3 sequence: CASSDGSGYTQYF. The CDR3 DNA reads TGTGCCAGCAGTGACGGTAGCGGGTATACGCAGTATTTT. J is TRBJ2-3 and V is TRBV6-4; 7 nucleotides match TRBD2. Germline V gives CDR1 MRHNA, CDR2 SNTAGT. The CDR3 spans 13 residues. V shed 2 bases and J 7 bases; nucleotides not matched to a gene: 3.

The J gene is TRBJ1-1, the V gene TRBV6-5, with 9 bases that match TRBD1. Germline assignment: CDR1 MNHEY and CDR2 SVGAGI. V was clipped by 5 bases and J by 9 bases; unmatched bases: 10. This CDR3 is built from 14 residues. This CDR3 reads CASSGQGPERQAFF. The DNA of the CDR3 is TGTGCCAGCAGTGGACAGGGGCCAGAGAGACAAGCTTTCTTT.

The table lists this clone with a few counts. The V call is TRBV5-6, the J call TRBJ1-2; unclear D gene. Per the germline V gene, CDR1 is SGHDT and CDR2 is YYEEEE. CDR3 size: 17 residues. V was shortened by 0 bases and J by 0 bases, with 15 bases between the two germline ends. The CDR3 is CASSLVSGNVANYGYTF. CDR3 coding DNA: TGTGCCAGCAGCTTGGTCTCGGGTAATGTAGCTAACTATGGCTACACCTTC. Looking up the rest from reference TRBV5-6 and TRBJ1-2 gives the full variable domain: DAGVTQSPTHLIKTRGQQVTLRCSPKSGHDTVSWYQQALGQGPQFIFQYYEEEERQRGNFPDRFSGHQFPNYSSELNVNALLLGDSALYLCASSLVSGNVANYGYTFGSGTRLTVV.

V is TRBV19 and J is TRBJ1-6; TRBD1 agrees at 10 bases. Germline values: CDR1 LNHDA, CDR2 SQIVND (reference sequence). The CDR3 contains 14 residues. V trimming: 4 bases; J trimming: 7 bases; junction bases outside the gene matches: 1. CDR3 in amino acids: CASSTTGGNSPLHF. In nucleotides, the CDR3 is TGTGCCAGTAGTACGACAGGGGGCAATTCACCCCTCCACTTT.

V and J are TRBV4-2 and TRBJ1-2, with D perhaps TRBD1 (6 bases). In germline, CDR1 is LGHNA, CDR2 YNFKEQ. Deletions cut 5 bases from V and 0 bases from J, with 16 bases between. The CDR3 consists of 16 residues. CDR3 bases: TGTGCCAGCAGCTCCACACGCCGGGACACTAACTATGGCTACACCTTC. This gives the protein CASSSTRRDTNYGYTF.

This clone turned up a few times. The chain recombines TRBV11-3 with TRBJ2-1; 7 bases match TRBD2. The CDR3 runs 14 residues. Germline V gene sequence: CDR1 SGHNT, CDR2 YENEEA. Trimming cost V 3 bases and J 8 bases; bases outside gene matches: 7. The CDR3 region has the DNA TGTGCCAGCAGCTTTTCTAGCGGTAACTATGAGCAGTTCTTC. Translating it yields CASSFSSGNYEQFF.

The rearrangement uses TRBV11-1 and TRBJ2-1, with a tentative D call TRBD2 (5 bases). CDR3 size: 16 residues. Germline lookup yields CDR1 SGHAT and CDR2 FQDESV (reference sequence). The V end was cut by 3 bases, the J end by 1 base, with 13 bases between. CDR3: CASSLSRRPSYNEQFF. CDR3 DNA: TGTGCCAGCAGCTTGTCCAGGAGGCCTTCCTACAATGAGCAGTTCTTC.

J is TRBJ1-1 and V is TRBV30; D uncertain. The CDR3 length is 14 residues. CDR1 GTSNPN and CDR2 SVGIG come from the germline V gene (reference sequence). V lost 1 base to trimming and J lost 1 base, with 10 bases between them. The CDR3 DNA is TGTGCCTGGAGTGCATACATGGGGAACACTGAAGCTTTCTTT. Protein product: CAWSAYMGNTEAFF.

The CDR3 DNA reads TGTGCCAGCAGTTTTAGGGGGGCGCGGGGCAATCAGCCCCAGCATTTT. Translated, it gives CASSFRGARGNQPQHF. The chain recombines TRBV28 with TRBJ1-5; TRBD1 might be the D (6 bases). The CDR3 has 16 amino acids. Trimming shortened V by 3 bases and J by 2 bases, and 14 bases separated the two germline ends. CDR1 MDHEN and CDR2 SYDVKM come from the germline V gene.

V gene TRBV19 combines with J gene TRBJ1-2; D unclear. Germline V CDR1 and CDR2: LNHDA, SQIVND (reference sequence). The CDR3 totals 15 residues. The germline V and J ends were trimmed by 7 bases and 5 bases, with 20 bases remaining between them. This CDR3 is CASTSGGRLSYGYTF. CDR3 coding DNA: TGTGCCAGTACCAGCGGCGGCAGACTCAGTTATGGCTACACCTTC.

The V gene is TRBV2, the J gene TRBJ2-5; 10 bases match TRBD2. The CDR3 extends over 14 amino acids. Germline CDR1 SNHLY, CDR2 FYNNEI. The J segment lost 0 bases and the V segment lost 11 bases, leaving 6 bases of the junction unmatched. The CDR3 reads CAGRTSGYQETQYF. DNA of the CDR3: TGTGCCGGCCGGACTAGCGGTTACCAAGAGACCCAGTACTTC. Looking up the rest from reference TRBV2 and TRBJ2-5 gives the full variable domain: EPEVTQTPSHQVTQMGQEVILRCVPISNHLYFYWYRQILGQKVEFLVSFYNNEISEKSEIFDDQFSVERPDGSNFTLKIRSTKLEDSAMYFCAGRTSGYQETQYFGPGTRLLVL.

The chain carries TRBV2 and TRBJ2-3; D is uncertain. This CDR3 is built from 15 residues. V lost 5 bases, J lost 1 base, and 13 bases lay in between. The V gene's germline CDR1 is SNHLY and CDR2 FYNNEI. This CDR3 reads CASSSEEVGTDTQYF. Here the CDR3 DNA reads TGTGCCAGCAGTAGTGAAGAGGTCGGCACAGATACGCAGTATTTT.

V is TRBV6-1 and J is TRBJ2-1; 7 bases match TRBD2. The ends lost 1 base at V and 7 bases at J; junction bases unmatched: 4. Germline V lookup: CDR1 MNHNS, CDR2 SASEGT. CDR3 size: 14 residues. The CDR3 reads CASSEGGRSNEQFF. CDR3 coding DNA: TGTGCCAGCAGTGAAGGCGGGAGATCGAATGAGCAGTTCTTC.